The rows below give T cell receptor beta chains drawn from one sample of a study of post-analysis software for immune sequencing data. TCRdb redid the calling of the PCR reads with MiXCR, one entry per CDR3 protein. The profile covers approximately 440,000 distinct CDR3 sequences, with roughly 45% appearing a single time and roughly an eighth taken by the ten largest. The sequencing sample was made of blood. The receptors stem from a girl aged 10 to 17 with multiple sclerosis. Both conserved end residues are part of each CDR3. Fields, in order: V gene, J gene, clone size, D gene, CDR3 DNA, CDR3 protein. A D gene is named only where the DNA matches it firmly. Clone sizes are given selectively: once, few, many, or a class where the clone is expanded.

v_call: TRBV7-9
j_call: TRBJ2-3
clone_size: -
d_call: TRBD2
cdr3_nt: TGTGCCAGCACCAAACGGGGGGCTAGCGGGAGTGGAGATACGCAGTATTTT
cdr3_aa: CASTKRGASGSGDTQYF

v_call: TRBV7-3
j_call: TRBJ2-7
clone_size: -
d_call: TRBD2
cdr3_nt: TGTGCCAGCAGCTTAACTGGGACTAGCGGGAGACGGTTTGGAGACTACGAGCAGTACTTC
cdr3_aa: CASSLTGTSGRRFGDYEQYF

v_call: TRBV5-1
j_call: TRBJ2-7
clone_size: -
d_call: TRBD2
cdr3_nt: TGCGCCTGCACCTTAACTAAGACTAGCGGCTCCTACGAGCAGTACTTC
cdr3_aa: CACTLTKTSGSYEQYF

v_call: TRBV9
j_call: TRBJ1-4
clone_size: -
d_call: TRBD1
cdr3_nt: TGTGCCAGCAGCGTAGATCCAGGACAGGGGGAAAAACTGTTTTTT
cdr3_aa: CASSVDPGQGEKLFF

v_call: TRBV6-5
j_call: TRBJ2-3
clone_size: -
d_call: TRBD2
cdr3_nt: TGTGCCAGCAGCCTACTAGCGGGAGGGCCGGGAGATACGCAGTATTTT
cdr3_aa: CASSLLAGGPGDTQYF

v_call: TRBV5-1
j_call: TRBJ2-7
clone_size: -
d_call: -
cdr3_nt: TGCGCCAGCAGCCCCAGACAGGCAACTGCCTACGAGCAGTACTTC
cdr3_aa: CASSPRQATAYEQYF

v_call: TRBV25-1
j_call: TRBJ1-5
clone_size: once
d_call: -
cdr3_nt: TGTGCCAGCAGTGACGCGGCGACCGATGTTTTTGGTCAGCCCCAGCATTTT
cdr3_aa: CASSDAATDVFGQPQHF

v_call: TRBV12-3/TRBV12-4
j_call: TRBJ1-2
clone_size: few
d_call: TRBD1
cdr3_nt: TGTGCCAGCAGCCTGGGACAGGGGCTCATTGGCTACACCTTC
cdr3_aa: CASSLGQGLIGYTF

v_call: TRBV28
j_call: TRBJ1-2
clone_size: -
d_call: -
cdr3_nt: TGTGCCAGCAGCTACCTCCCGAAGGGTAACTATGGCTACACCTTC
cdr3_aa: CASSYLPKGNYGYTF

v_call: TRBV5-5
j_call: TRBJ2-3
clone_size: once
d_call: -
cdr3_nt: TGTGCCAGCACCCTAACGGGTCGCACAGATACGCAGTATTTT
cdr3_aa: CASTLTGRTDTQYF

v_call: TRBV28
j_call: TRBJ2-3
clone_size: few
d_call: TRBD2
cdr3_nt: TGTGCCAGCAGTTTATCGGCCGGGACTAGCGGCACAGATACGCAGTATTTT
cdr3_aa: CASSLSAGTSGTDTQYF

v_call: TRBV6-5
j_call: TRBJ1-2
clone_size: few
d_call: TRBD1
cdr3_nt: TGTGCCAGCAGCTTAGACGGGACAGTCGTCTATGGCTACACCTTC
cdr3_aa: CASSLDGTVVYGYTF

v_call: TRBV20-1
j_call: TRBJ2-3
clone_size: -
d_call: -
cdr3_nt: TGCAGTGCTCAAGGATCGAAGAGCACAGATACGCAGTATTTT
cdr3_aa: CSAQGSKSTDTQYF

v_call: TRBV29-1
j_call: TRBJ2-3
clone_size: -
d_call: -
cdr3_nt: TGCAGCGTGGAGGGGCGGGGGCCCCCAGATACGCAGTATTTT
cdr3_aa: CSVEGRGPPDTQYF

v_call: TRBV10-3
j_call: TRBJ2-5
clone_size: few
d_call: -
cdr3_nt: TGTGCCATCAGTGGAGTCGGAGGGCCCGAGGAGACCCAGTACTTC
cdr3_aa: CAISGVGGPEETQYF

v_call: TRBV6-4
j_call: TRBJ2-3
clone_size: few
d_call: -
cdr3_nt: TGTGCCAGCAGTGACTCGATCAGGGATACGCAGTATTTT
cdr3_aa: CASSDSIRDTQYF

v_call: TRBV10-3
j_call: TRBJ2-5
clone_size: -
d_call: -
cdr3_nt: TGTGCCATCAGTGATTCAGGACAGCTTGTTGAGACCCAGTACTTC
cdr3_aa: CAISDSGQLVETQYF

v_call: TRBV6-1
j_call: TRBJ2-3
clone_size: -
d_call: -
cdr3_nt: TGTGCCAGCAGTGGAGGACGGTCCTTGACAGCTGGTACGCAGTATTTT
cdr3_aa: CASSGGRSLTAGTQYF

v_call: TRBV5-1
j_call: TRBJ2-3
clone_size: few
d_call: -
cdr3_nt: TGCGCCAGCAGCTTGAACAGCGGGAGCACAGATACGCAGTATTTT
cdr3_aa: CASSLNSGSTDTQYF

v_call: TRBV29-1
j_call: TRBJ2-7
clone_size: -
d_call: TRBD1
cdr3_nt: TGCAGCGTTGAAGAAGGCAGGGGGATTATCTACGAGCAGTACTTC
cdr3_aa: CSVEEGRGIIYEQYF

v_call: TRBV6-6
j_call: TRBJ2-2
clone_size: -
d_call: -
cdr3_nt: TGTGCCAGCAGTTACGGGGCTGGCGAAGGCACCGGGGAGCTGTTTTTT
cdr3_aa: CASSYGAGEGTGELFF

v_call: TRBV7-2
j_call: TRBJ1-4
clone_size: -
d_call: TRBD1
cdr3_nt: TGTGCCAGCAGCTTAGAAGGTCGACAGGGGGATGAAAAACTGTTTTTT
cdr3_aa: CASSLEGRQGDEKLFF

v_call: TRBV20-1
j_call: TRBJ2-1
clone_size: few
d_call: TRBD2
cdr3_nt: TGCAGGGGATTAGCGGGAGTAGGCTACAATGAGCAGTTCTTC
cdr3_aa: CRGLAGVGYNEQFF

v_call: TRBV7-9
j_call: TRBJ2-7
clone_size: -
d_call: -
cdr3_nt: TGTGCCAGCAGAGATGGGGGGTCCTACGAGCAGTACTTC
cdr3_aa: CASRDGGSYEQYF

v_call: TRBV7-2
j_call: TRBJ2-3
clone_size: -
d_call: TRBD2
cdr3_nt: TGTGCCAGCAGCTCACCAGGGGCTAGCGGGAGACCACAAGATACGCAGTATTTT
cdr3_aa: CASSSPGASGRPQDTQYF

v_call: TRBV28
j_call: TRBJ2-3
clone_size: many
d_call: -
cdr3_nt: TGTGCCAGCAGTTCAGATACGCAGTATTTT
cdr3_aa: CASSSDTQYF

v_call: TRBV28
j_call: TRBJ2-3
clone_size: -
d_call: -
cdr3_nt: TGTGCCACATCCGACCCCGAGGGTCCCACAGATACGCAGTATTTT
cdr3_aa: CATSDPEGPTDTQYF

v_call: TRBV9
j_call: TRBJ1-4
clone_size: few
d_call: -
cdr3_nt: TGTGCCAGCAGAGAAGACAGACGCGGCGATGAAAAACTGTTTTTT
cdr3_aa: CASREDRRGDEKLFF

v_call: TRBV27
j_call: TRBJ2-7
clone_size: -
d_call: TRBD2
cdr3_nt: TGTGCCAGCGGTACAGGACTAGCGGGAACCCGAACCGCCTACGAGCAGTACTTC
cdr3_aa: CASGTGLAGTRTAYEQYF

v_call: TRBV20-1
j_call: TRBJ2-7
clone_size: -
d_call: -
cdr3_nt: TGCAGTGCTAGCCGGGACGGGCGCTCCTACGAGCAGTACTTC
cdr3_aa: CSASRDGRSYEQYF

v_call: TRBV5-1
j_call: TRBJ2-5
clone_size: few
d_call: TRBD1
cdr3_nt: TGCGCCAGCAGATACGGACAGGGTCGAGAGACCCAGTACTTC
cdr3_aa: CASRYGQGRETQYF